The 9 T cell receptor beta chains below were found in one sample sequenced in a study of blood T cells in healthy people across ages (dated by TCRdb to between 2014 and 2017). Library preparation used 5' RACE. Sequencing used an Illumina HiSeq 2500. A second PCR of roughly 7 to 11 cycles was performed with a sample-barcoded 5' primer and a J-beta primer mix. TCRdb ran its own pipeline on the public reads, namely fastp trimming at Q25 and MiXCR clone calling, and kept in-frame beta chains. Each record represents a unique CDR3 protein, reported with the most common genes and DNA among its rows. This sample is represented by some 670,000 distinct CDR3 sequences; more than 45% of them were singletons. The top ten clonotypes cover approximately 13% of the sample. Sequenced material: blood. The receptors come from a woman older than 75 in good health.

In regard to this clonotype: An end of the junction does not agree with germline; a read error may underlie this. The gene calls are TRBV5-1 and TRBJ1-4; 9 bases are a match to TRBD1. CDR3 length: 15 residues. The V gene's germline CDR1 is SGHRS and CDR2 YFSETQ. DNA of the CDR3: TGCGCCAGGAGCTGGCCGGGACAGGGCAATGAAAAACTGTTTTTT. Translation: CARSWPGQGNEKLFF.

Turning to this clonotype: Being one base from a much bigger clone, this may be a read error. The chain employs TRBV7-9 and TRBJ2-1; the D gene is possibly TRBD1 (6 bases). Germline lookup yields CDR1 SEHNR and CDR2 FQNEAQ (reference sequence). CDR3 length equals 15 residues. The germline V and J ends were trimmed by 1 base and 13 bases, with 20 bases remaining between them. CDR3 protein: CASSLVTGLGETQFF. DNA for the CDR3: TGTGCCAGCAGCTTAGTTACAGGGTTGGGGGAGACCCAGTTCTTC.

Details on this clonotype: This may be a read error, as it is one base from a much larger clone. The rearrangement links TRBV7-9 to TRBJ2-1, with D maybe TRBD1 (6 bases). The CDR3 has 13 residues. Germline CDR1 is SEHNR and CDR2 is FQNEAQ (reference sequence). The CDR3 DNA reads TGTGCCGGCAGGCAGGGGTCTGGTAATGAGCAGTTCTTC. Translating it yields CAGRQGSGNEQFF.

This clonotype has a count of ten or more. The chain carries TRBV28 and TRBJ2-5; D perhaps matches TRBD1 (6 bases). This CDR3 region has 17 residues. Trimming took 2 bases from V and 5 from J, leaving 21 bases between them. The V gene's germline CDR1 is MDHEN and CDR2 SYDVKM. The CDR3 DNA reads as TGTGCCAGCAGTTTAACCGGCCGGGGTTATGGACAGGAGACCCAGTACTTC. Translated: CASSLTGRGYGQETQYF.

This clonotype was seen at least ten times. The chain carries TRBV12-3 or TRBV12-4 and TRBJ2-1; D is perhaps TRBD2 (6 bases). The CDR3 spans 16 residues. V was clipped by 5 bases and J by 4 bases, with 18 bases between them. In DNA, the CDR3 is TGTGCCAGCAGTCAACGGGACTTAGCAGCTTACAATGAGCAGTTCTTC. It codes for CASSQRDLAAYNEQFF.

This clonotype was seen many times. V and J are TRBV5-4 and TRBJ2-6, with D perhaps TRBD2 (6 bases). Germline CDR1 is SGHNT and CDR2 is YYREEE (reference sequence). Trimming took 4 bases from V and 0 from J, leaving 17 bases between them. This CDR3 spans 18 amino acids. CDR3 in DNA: TGTGCCAGCAGCCCAACACTAGCCCCGGTCTCTGGGGCCAACGTCCTGACTTTC. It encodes CASSPTLAPVSGANVLTF.

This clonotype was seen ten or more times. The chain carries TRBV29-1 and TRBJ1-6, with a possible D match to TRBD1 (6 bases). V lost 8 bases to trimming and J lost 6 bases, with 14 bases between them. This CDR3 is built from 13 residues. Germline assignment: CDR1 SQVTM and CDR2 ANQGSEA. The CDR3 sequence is CSFRQDFNSPLHF. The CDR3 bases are TGCAGCTTCCGACAGGACTTTAATTCACCCCTCCACTTT.

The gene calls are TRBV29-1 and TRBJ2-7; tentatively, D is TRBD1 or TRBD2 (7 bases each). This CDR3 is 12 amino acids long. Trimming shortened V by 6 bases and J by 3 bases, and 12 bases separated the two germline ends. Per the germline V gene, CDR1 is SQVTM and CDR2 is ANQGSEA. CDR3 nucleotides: TGCAGCGTGCGGGGGACAGTCTACGAGCAGTACTTC. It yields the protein CSVRGTVYEQYF.

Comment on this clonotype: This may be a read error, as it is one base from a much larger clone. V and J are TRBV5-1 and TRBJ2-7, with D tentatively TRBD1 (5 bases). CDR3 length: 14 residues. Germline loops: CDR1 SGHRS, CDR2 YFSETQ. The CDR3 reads CAGSLKGNSYEQYF. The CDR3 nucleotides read TGCGCCGGCAGCTTGAAGGGGAACTCCTACGAGCAGTACTTC.